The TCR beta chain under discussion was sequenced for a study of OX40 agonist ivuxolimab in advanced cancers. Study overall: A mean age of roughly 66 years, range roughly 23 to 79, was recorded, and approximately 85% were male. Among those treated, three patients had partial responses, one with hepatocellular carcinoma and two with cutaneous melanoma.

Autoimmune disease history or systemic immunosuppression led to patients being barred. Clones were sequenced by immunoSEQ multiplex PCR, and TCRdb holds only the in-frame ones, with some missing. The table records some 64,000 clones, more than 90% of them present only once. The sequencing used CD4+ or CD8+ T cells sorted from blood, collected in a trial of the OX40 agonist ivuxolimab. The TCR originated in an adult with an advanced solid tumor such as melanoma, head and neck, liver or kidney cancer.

The CDR3, as DNA: TGTGCCACGGGGTGGGGACTAGCTGGCACAGATACGCAGTATTTT. It codes for CATGWGLAGTDTQYF. The chain is built from TRBV10-3 and TRBJ2-3; 9 nucleotides line up with TRBD2. Trimming took 10 bases from V and 1 from J; bases not matched to a gene: 9. CDR1 and CDR2 from the germline V gene are ENHRY and SYGVKD. This CDR3 region has 15 residues.